This TCR beta chain originates from a study of T cells in Graves' hyperthyroidism and ophthalmopathy. The table lists this clonotype with a few counts. Researchers took RNA transcripts and amplified the TCR beta CDR3 regions from them. Carried out on the TCR CDR3, a first-round RT-PCR used the HTBI primer set. Each CDR3 protein gets one entry after TCRdb re-called the multiplex PCR reads with MiXCR. The table lists over 250,000 distinct CDR3 sequences, approximately 15% of them singletons. The CDR3 has 15 residues. Germline values: CDR1 SGDLS, CDR2 YYNGEE. Trimming took 2 bases from V and 4 from J; bases not matched to a gene: 9.

The receptor was derived from a woman aged 55-69 years with Graves' ophthalmopathy. Input material: blood. The chain uses TRBV9 and TRBJ2-7; 7 bases agree with TRBD1. CDR3 in amino acids: CASSVTGAKGYEQYF. CDR3 DNA: TGTGCCAGCAGCGTTACAGGGGCCAAAGGGTACGAGCAGTACTTC.